The 7 T cell receptor beta chains listed next were all sequenced from one sample in a study of T cell responses to AZD1222 COVID-19 vaccine. The assay was immunoSEQ multiplex PCR, and TCRdb's table has in-frame clones only and misses some. The sample carries over 100,000 clones, roughly 84% recorded once. This sample comprised peripheral blood, obtained on day 0 of AZD1222 vaccination. Receptors were obtained from an adult in good health.

This chain joins TRBV6-5 and TRBJ1-4; 9 bases align to TRBD1. Germline values: CDR1 MNHEY, CDR2 SVGAGI. CDR3 length equals 14 residues. Unmatched junction bases numbered 6, after V lost 6 bases and J lost 7 bases. The CDR3 protein is CASSLQGASEKLFF. The CDR3 DNA sequence: TGTGCCAGCAGCTTACAGGGGGCGTCTGAAAAACTGTTTTTT.

This clone has more than one count but fewer than ten. V usage is TRBV5-6 and J usage is TRBJ2-3; D gene ambiguous. Germline CDR1 is SGHDT and CDR2 is YYEEEE. The CDR3 is 12 residues long. The V and J ends lost 0 bases and 6 bases respectively, with 5 bases between them. For the CDR3, the DNA is TGTGCCAGCAGCTTGGACCTCGATACGCAGTATTTT. It is translated as CASSLDLDTQYF. Full variable domain (rest looked up from reference TRBV5-6 and TRBJ2-3): DAGVTQSPTHLIKTRGQQVTLRCSPKSGHDTVSWYQQALGQGPQFIFQYYEEEERQRGNFPDRFSGHQFPNYSSELNVNALLLGDSALYLCASSLDLDTQYFGPGTRLTVL.

J is TRBJ1-5 and V is TRBV7-5. TRBV7-5 is deemed a pseudogene. The CDR3 has 13 amino acids. In DNA form, the CDR3 reads TGTGCCAGAAGCTCCCCCTACGATCAGCCCCAGCATTTT. It specifies CARSSPYDQPQHF.

The V and J genes are TRBV2 and TRBJ2-2, with 7 bases aligning to TRBD1. The trim removed 6 bases at V and 3 bases at J, leaving 13 bases unmatched. The CDR3 sequence is 17 residues long. Germline CDR1 reads SNHLY; CDR2 reads FYNNEI. The CDR3 DNA follows: TGTGCCAGCAGGGGCACTCCAAGGGGGCTTGACACCGGGGAGCTGTTTTTT. This sequence encodes CASRGTPRGLDTGELFF.

The chain combines TRBV6-6 with TRBJ1-5; 7 bases match TRBD1. Germline assignment: CDR1 MNHNY and CDR2 SVGAGI (reference sequence). This CDR3 spans 15 amino acids. Trimming took 5 bases from V and 4 from J; bases not matched to a gene: 8. The CDR3 loop reads CASSDRDLQNQPQHF. The CDR3 nucleotides are TGTGCCAGCAGTGACAGGGATCTCCAAAATCAGCCCCAGCATTTT.

The chain uses TRBV19 and TRBJ2-6; tentative D call: TRBD1 (7 bases). The CDR3 has 17 amino acids. Trimming removed 7 bases at V and 4 bases at J, with 20 bases between. Looked up from germline, CDR1 is LNHDA and CDR2 is SQIVND (reference sequence). The chain's CDR3 is CASTGGDRVAGANVLTF. CDR3 nucleotide sequence: TGTGCCAGTACCGGGGGAGACAGGGTGGCCGGGGCCAACGTCCTGACTTTC.

The V and J genes are TRBV3-1 (or the pseudogene TRBV3-2) and TRBJ1-3, with D possibly TRBD1 on 5 matching bases. The ends were cut back, 0 bases at V and 7 bases at J, with 16 bases in the middle. Germline CDR1 and CDR2: LGHDT and YNNKEL (reference sequence). There are 16 residues in the CDR3. The CDR3 bases are TGTGCCAGCAGCCAAGATCCTCCGACAGTGGGGAACACCATATATTTT. Residues: CASSQDPPTVGNTIYF.